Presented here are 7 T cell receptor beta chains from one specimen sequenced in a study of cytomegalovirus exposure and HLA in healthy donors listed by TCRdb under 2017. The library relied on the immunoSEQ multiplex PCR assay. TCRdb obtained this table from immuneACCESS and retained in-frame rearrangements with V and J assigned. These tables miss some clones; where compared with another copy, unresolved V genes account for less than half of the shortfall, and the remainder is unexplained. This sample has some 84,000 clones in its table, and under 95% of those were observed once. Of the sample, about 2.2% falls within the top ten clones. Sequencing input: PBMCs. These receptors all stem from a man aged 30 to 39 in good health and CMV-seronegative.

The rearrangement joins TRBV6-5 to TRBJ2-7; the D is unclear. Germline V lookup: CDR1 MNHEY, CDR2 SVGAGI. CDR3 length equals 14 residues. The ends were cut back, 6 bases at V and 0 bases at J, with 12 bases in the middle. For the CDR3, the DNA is TGTGCCAGCAGCAACTCTCCCCTCTCCTACGAGCAGTACTTC. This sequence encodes CASSNSPLSYEQYF.

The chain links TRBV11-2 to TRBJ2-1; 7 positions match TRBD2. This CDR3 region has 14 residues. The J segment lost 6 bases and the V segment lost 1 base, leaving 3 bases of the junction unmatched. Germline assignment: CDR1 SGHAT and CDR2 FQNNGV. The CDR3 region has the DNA TGTGCCAGCAGCTTAGTCAGGACTAGCAATGAGCAGTTCTTC. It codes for CASSLVRTSNEQFF. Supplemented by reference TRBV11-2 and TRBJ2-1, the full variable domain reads EAGVAQSPRYKIIEKRQSVAFWCNPISGHATLYWYQQILGQGPKLLIQFQNNGVVDDSQLPKDRFSAERLKGVDSTLKIQPAKLEDSAVYLCASSLVRTSNEQFFGPGTRLTVL.

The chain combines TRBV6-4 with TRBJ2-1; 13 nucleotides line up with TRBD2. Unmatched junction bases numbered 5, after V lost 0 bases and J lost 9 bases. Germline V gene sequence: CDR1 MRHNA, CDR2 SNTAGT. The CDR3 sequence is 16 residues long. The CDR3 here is CASSDSTSGRQREQFF. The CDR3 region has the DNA TGTGCCAGCAGTGACTCGACTAGCGGGAGGCAGCGTGAGCAGTTCTTC.

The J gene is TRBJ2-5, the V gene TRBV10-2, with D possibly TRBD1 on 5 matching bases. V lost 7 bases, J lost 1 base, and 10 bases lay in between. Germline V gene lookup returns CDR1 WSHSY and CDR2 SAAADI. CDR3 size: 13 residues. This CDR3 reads CASTRQIQETQYF. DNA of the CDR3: TGCGCCAGCACTCGACAGATCCAAGAGACCCAGTACTTC.

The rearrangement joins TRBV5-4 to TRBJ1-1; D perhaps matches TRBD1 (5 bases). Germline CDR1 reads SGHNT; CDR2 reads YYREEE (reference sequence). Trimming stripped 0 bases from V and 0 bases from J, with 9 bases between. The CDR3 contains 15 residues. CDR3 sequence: CASSLAGVVNTEAFF. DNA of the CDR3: TGTGCCAGCAGCTTGGCGGGGGTAGTGAACACTGAAGCTTTCTTT.

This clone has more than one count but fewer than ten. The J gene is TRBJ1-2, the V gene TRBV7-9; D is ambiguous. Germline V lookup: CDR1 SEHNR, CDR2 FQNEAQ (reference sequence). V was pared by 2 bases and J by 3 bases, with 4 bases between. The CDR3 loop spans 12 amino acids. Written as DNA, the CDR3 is TGTGCCAGCAGCTTATCATACTATGGCTACACCTTC. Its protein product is CASSLSYYGYTF.

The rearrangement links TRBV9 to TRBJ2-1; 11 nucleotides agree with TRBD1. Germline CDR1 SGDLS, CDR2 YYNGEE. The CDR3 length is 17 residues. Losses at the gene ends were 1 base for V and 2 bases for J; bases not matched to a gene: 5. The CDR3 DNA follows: TGTGCCAGCAGCGTATTTCAGGGACAGGGGGCCTACAATGAGCAGTTCTTC. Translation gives CASSVFQGQGAYNEQFF.